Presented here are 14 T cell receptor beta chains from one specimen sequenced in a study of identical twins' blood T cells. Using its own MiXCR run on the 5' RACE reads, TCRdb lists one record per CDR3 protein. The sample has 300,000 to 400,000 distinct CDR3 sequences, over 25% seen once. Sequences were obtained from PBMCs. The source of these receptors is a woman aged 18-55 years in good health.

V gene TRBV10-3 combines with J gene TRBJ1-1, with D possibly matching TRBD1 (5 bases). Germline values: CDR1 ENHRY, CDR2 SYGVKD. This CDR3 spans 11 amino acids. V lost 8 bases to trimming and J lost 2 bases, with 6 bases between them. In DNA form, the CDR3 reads TGTGCCATCGGGGGTAACACTGAAGCTTTCTTT. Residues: CAIGGNTEAFF.

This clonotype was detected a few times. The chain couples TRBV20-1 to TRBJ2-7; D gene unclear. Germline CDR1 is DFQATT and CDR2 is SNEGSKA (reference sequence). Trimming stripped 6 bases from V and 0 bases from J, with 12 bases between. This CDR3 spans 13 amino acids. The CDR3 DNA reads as TGCAGTGCGACTCCCCCCATCTCCTACGAGCAGTACTTC. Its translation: CSATPPISYEQYF.

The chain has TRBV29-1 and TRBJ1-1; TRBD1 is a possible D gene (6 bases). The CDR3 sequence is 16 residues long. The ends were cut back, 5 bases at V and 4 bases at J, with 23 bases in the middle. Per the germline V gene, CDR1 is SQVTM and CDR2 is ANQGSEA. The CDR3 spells CSVQPQGPSASTEAFF. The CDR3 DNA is TGCAGCGTTCAACCGCAGGGGCCTTCGGCCTCCACTGAAGCTTTCTTT.

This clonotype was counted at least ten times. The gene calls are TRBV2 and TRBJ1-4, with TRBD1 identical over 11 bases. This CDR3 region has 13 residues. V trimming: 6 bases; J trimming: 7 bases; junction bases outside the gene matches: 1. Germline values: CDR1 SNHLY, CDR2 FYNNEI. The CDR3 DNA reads TGTGCCAGCAGCGGGACAGGGGGTGAAAAACTGTTTTTT. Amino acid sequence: CASSGTGGEKLFF.

The CDR3 spells CASSRNSGNTEAFF. Written as DNA, the CDR3 is TGCGCCAGCAGCCGAAATAGTGGAAACACTGAAGCTTTCTTT. The chain carries TRBV4-3 and TRBJ1-1; D remains unclear. Trimming pared 4 bases from V and 2 bases from J, leaving 11 bases between. The germline V gene has CDR1 LGHNA and CDR2 YSLEER. The CDR3 spans 14 residues.

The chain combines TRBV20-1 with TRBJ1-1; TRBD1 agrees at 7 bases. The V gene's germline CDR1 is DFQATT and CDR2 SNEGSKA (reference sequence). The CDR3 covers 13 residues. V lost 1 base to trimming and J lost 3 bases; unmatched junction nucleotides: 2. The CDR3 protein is CSARGRGYTEAFF. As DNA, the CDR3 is TGCAGTGCTAGAGGCAGGGGGTACACTGAAGCTTTCTTT.

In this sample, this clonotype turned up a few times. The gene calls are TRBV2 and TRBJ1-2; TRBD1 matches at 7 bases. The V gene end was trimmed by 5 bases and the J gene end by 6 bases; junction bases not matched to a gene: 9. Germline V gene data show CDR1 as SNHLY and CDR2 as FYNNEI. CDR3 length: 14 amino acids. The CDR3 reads CASSSQGTADGYTF. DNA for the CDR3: TGTGCCAGCAGTTCACAGGGGACTGCTGATGGCTACACCTTC.

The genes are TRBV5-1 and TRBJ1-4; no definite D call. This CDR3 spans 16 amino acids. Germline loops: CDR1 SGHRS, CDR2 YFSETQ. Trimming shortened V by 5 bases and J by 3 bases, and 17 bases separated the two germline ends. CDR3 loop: CASRTAGAVPNEKLFF. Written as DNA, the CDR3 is TGCGCCAGCAGGACTGCGGGTGCAGTGCCTAATGAAAAACTGTTTTTT.

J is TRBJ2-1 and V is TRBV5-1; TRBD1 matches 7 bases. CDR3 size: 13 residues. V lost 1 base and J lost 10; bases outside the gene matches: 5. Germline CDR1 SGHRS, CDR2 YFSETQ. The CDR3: CASSLTGVGEQFF. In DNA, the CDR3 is TGCGCCAGCAGCTTGACAGGGGTTGGGGAGCAGTTCTTC.

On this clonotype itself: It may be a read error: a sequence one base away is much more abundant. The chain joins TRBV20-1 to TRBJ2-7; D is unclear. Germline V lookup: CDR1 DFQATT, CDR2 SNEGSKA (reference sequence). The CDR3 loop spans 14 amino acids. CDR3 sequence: CGALDPLSSYEQYF. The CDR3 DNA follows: TGCGGTGCTCTGGACCCCTTAAGCTCCTACGAGCAGTACTTC.

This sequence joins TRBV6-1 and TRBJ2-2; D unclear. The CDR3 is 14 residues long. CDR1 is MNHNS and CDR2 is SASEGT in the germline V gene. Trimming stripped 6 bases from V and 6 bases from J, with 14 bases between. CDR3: CASSQSQWAGELFF. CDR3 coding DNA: TGTGCCAGCAGCCAGAGTCAGTGGGCCGGGGAGCTGTTTTTT.

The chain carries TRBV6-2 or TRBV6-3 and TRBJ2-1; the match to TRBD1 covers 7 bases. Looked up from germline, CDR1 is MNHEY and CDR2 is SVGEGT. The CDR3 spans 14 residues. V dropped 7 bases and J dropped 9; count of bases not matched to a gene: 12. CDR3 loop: CASKGAELMGEQFF. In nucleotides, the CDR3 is TGTGCCAGCAAGGGGGCCGAACTGATGGGTGAGCAGTTCTTC.

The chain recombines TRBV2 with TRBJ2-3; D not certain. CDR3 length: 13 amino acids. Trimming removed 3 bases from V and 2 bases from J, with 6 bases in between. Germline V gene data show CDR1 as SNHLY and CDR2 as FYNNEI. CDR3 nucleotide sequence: TGTGCCAGCAGTGACGGCCTCACAGATACGCAGTATTTT. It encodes CASSDGLTDTQYF.

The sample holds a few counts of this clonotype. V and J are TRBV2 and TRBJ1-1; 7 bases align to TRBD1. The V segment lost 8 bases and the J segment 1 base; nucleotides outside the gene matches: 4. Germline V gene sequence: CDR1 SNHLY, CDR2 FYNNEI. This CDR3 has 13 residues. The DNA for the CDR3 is TGTGCCAGCCCGGGACAGCGGAACACTGAAGCTTTCTTT. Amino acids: CASPGQRNTEAFF. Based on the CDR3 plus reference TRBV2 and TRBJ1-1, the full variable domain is EPEVTQTPSHQVTQMGQEVILRCVPISNHLYFYWYRQILGQKVEFLVSFYNNEISEKSEIFDDQFSVERPDGSNFTLKIRSTKLEDSAMYFCASPGQRNTEAFFGQGTRLTVV.